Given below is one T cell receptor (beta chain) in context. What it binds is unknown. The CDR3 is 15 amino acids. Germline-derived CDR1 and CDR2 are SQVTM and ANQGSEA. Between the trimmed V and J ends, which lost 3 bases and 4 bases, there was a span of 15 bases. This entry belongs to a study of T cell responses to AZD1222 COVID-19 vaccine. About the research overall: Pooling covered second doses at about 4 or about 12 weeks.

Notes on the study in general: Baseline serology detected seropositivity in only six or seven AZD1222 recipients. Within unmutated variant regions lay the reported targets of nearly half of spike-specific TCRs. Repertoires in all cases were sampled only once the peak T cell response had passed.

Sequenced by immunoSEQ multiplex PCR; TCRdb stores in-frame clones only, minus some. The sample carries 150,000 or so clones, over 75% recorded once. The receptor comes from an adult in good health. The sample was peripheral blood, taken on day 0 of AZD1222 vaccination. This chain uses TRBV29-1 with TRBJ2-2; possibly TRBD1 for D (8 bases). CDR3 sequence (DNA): TGCAGCGTTGACCTCACAGGGGGGGGCACCGGGGAGCTGTTTTTT. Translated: CSVDLTGGGTGELFF.